This T cell receptor beta chain was recorded in a study of cytomegalovirus exposure and HLA in healthy donors (dated by TCRdb to 2015 to 2018). Background on the whole study: In an earlier analysis of fewer than 750 of the donors, 276 Gb of sequence data and 117 million unique TCR beta sequences from roughly 200 million T cells were reported. Of the 350 to 400 genotyped donors, over 70% fell in the genetic ancestry cluster associated with self-reported Caucasian donors. The study was designed to test whether signatures of past pathogen exposure could be identified by cataloging public T cell receptors. The study profiled the T cell repertoires of around 700 subjects by immunosequencing and related them to cytomegalovirus serostatus. A handful of DR-DQ haplotypes were handled as single units for association and clustering because linkage in the cohort was strong. An earlier analysis of around 580 of the donors used high-throughput TCR beta sequencing to judge whether each TCR beta V gene segment behaved as functional or pseudogenic. The number of typed donors differed by locus: about 620-640 for A, B, C, DRB1 and DQB1; some 500 for DQA1; some 610 for DPA1; and 400 to 480 for DPB1. A later genetic analysis used genome-wide SNP genotypes for about 55% of the 666 donors, treating that subset as a discovery cohort. Donor age, sex, ethnicity and CMV serostatus were collected together with the repertoire data. The later analysis used no new phenotypic data to find candidate immune exposures, relying instead on TCR beta sequences and their occurrence across donors. HLA typing included class I and class II loci at four-digit resolution. Every repertoire in the discovery cohort had been generated on one and the same sequencing platform. Among about 400 genotyped donors of the cohort, an average of around 220,000 unique TCR beta nucleotide sequences was sequenced per donor, of which about 19% were non-productive. High-throughput TCR immunosequencing, statistical association of individual TCRs with disease status, and machine learning were combined to predict cytomegalovirus infection status. An early release that covered about 600 HLA-typed donors contained approximately 320 gigabases of sequencing data and around 85 million unique TCR sequences. Besides the first cohort of approximately 710 subjects, a separate validation cohort made up of 120 different subjects was used. In a later analysis, previously published TCR beta repertoires from roughly 710 donors were re-analyzed and high-resolution HLA genotyping was added so that TCR occurrence patterns could be studied.

The table lists this clone with a few counts. What this receptor recognizes is not known. No base quality values were provided; no much bigger clone lies one nucleotide off. What the authors observed across the whole study: Most TCR sequences were seen in very few donors, while some public TCRs were found in many individuals. A further reported finding was that TCR beta sequences accurately predicted the HLA-A and HLA-B alleles for most subjects in the first cohort. In both the original and validation cohorts, the classifier was reported to diagnose cytomegalovirus status with high specificity and sensitivity. Most CMV-associated TCR beta chains appeared to be HLA-restricted in a later analysis, and the HLA associations seemed to be driven largely by CMV exposure. According to the authors, the approach could potentially be generalized to other disease states and immunological phenotypes. The earlier analysis of 587 of the donors excluded some 16 rarely observed V segments, including chromosome 9 orphons, because counts were too low. According to a later analysis, parvovirus B19, influenza, CMV and Epstein-Barr virus appeared linked to several top co-occurrence clusters. In vitro tests confirmed that a few of the cytomegalovirus-associated TCR beta chains recognize cytomegalovirus antigens. The cohort was sequenced for TCR beta chains only, and without alpha or paired-chain data the features that could be detected were limited. For the cohort, immune exposure information was limited to CMV serostatus. Strong co-occurrence of HLA alleles, especially DR and DQ, made assigning TCR associations to individual alleles difficult. Linkage disequilibrium might explain the correlated functional status among segregating V segments, but an unknown experimental factor could not be ruled out. Sequencing depth was assumed to be roughly uniform across donors in the presence/absence analyses, though that assumption may not hold. An earlier analysis of around 500 of the donors showed that most TCR beta V segments appeared in productive rearrangements either about 90% or about 30% of the time, which broadly matched IMGT annotations. Because some donors lacked HLA typing at each locus, the association tests relied only on the typed subset. A cluster of highly shared sequence variants was judged likely to represent a technical artifact of the sequencing pipeline. An association between a missense DCLRE1C variant and V-gene and J-gene trimming of TCR beta chains was found in a later genetic analysis and replicated in an independent cohort. The study gave a list of roughly 150 TCR beta chains associated with cytomegalovirus. Specific HLA alleles were associated with more than 15,000 TCR beta sequences at a false discovery rate of 0.05 in a later analysis. Compared with equally common non-associated chains, HLA-associated TCR beta chains in a later analysis were more clonally expanded and had lower generation probabilities. In a later analysis, the rate of TCR association differed among HLA loci, with DRB1 alleles having the most associated TCRs and HLA-C alleles having the fewest. Compared with the approximately 710-donor mean, donors in an Asian-associated ancestry cluster had fewer N-insertions in productive TCRs, according to a later genetic analysis.

The cohort was made up of 650 to 700 healthy bone marrow donors. At the time of sampling, all cohort members were nominally healthy, though unrecorded immune exposures were likely present. The donor was CMV seropositive and belonged to the group of a few hundred seropositive cohort members. Each donor provided a peripheral blood sample, and peripheral blood mononuclear cells were used for TCR beta sequencing. The Qiagen DNeasy Blood Extraction Kit was used to extract genomic DNA from the blood cell samples. The method was the immunoSEQ multiplex PCR assay. For the multiplex PCR, a mixture combining 60 forward primers for TCR Vbeta segments and 13 reverse primers for TCR Jbeta segments was used. A multiplex PCR assay on genomic DNA amplified the CDR3 region of rearranged TCR beta genes. On the Illumina HiSeq System, the amplified TCR beta libraries were sequenced as 87-base-pair reads. Per the source publication's procedure: In a later analysis, tens of millions of unique TCR beta chains were counted across the approximately 640 repertoires, and around 10 million of these chains were shared by at least two donors. A nearest-neighbor algorithm error-corrected the raw reads and collapsed the reads into unique sequences, merging closely related sequences to remove PCR and sequencing errors. Alignment of CDR3 sequences to IMGT reference sequences was used to assign V, D and J gene segments. For a sequence to be retained, a match of at least six nucleotides to both a V gene segment and a J gene segment was required. A rearrangement counted as productive if the CDR3 had no stop codons and remained in frame with V and J, and every other rearrangement counted as non-productive. CDR3 was defined by IMGT convention, running from the second conserved V-encoded cysteine to the conserved J-encoded phenylalanine. The earlier analysis of 587 of the donors excluded sequences that lacked an unambiguous match to a single V gene segment. An earlier analysis of 587 of the donors classified V segments as functional when productive rearrangements were above 56.7% and as segregating when the standard deviation between donors was above 5%. To diagnose cytomegalovirus status from the catalog of TCR beta chain sequences, a statistical classification framework was built. A later analysis assigned V and J genes by comparing TCR nucleotide sequences with IMGT/GENE-DB human TR gene sequences. Using the TCRdist pipeline, a later analysis assigned CDR3 sequences along with most-parsimonious VDJ recombination scenarios. In a later analysis, every TCR beta chain was defined by the combination of its CDR3 amino acid sequence and its V-gene family, and reads without a unique V-gene family were dropped. As a way to deal with suspected cross-contamination and a sequencing artifact, a later analysis dropped hundreds of nucleotide sequences that were highly shared and had low generation probability. In a later analysis, a clonal expansion index was calculated for each public chain from normalized within-repertoire ranks of inferred template counts. A later analysis computed generation probabilities with a VDJ recombination model fitted to out-of-frame rearrangements, and checked the results against IGoR. A later analysis scored TCR-TCR, TCR-HLA and TCR-CMV co-occurrence with hypergeometric tests, applying a repertoire-size bias correction to TCR pairs. To estimate false discovery rates, a later analysis permuted the HLA or CMV assignments 20 times. In a later analysis, co-occurring TCRs were grouped using DBSCAN, with TCRdist sequence similarity added in when clustering inside HLA-allele-positive subsets. For co-occurrence clustering, repertoires with fewer than 30,000 or more than 120,000 public chains were excluded, along with a handful of repertoires with anomalous nucleotide sharing. TCRdb mirrors the immuneACCESS table, restricted to in-frame sequences. Some clones are absent from its copies; in checked studies, under half trace to an unresolved V gene, and the reason for the others is unknown. V and J calls and clone size are copied from that table; D and trimming were computed from the DNA. For this sample the table gives about 120,000 clones, of which around three quarters were detected only once. Less than 5.5% of the sample rests with the top ten.

This TCR was sampled from a man aged 50-59 years in good health and CMV-seropositive. The source material was PBMCs.

The nucleotides read TGCGCCAGCAGCCAAGAGGGAGGGATCACCGGGGAGCTGTTTTTT. Translation gives CASSQEGGITGELFF. This chain joins TRBV4-3 to TRBJ2-2; 7 middle bases align to TRBD2. Spanning cysteine to phenylalanine, the CDR3 consists of 15 amino acids. Here the CDR3 DNA is all that survives: 45 bases in frame from base 1. The germline V and J ends show losses of 0 bases and 4 bases respectively, and no gene match explains 2 bases of the junction. CDR1 and CDR2 were assigned from the germline V gene as LGHNA and YSLEER.